This section outlines one TCR beta chain sequence together with its context. While infection was still active, Seattle patients were enrolled and then followed longitudinally. V was clipped by 4 bases and J by 4 bases; unmatched bases: 9. The CDR3 runs 15 residues. Looked up from germline, CDR1 is SEHNR and CDR2 is FQNEAQ (reference sequence). This sample is part of a study of blood T cell repertoires in COVID-19. Turning to the study itself: COVID-19 samples, acute and convalescent, were from the United States, Italy and Spain.

Per the study methods: Estimates of nucleated cell counts were drawn from the amplification of reference gene primers. Method: immunoSEQ multiplex PCR; TCRdb's copy keeps in-frame clones and lacks some. Clonal size and the V and J genes are those of that table, whereas D and trimming came from the DNA. The sample records some 170,000 clones, approximately 95% being singletons. Sequences were obtained from peripheral blood. V usage is TRBV7-9 and J usage is TRBJ1-2; 7 bases align to TRBD1. This clonotype was sampled from an older woman with COVID-19, enrolled during active disease. In DNA form, the CDR3 reads TGTGCCAGCAGCTCTACAAACAGGGGCCTCTATGGCTACACCTTC. Its translation is CASSSTNRGLYGYTF.